This TCR beta chain was captured by sequencing in a study of blood T cell repertoires in COVID-19. Authors' processing steps: Scientists estimated how many nucleated cells there were by amplifying reference gene primers. TCRdb's table, derived via immunoSEQ multiplex PCR, lists solely in-frame clones and lacks some. D and trimming come from the DNA, and the V and J calls and clone size come from that table. The sample holds about 20,000 clones, 70% to 90% seen once. V was shortened by 6 bases and J by 8 bases, with 11 bases between the two germline ends. The CDR3 is made up of 11 amino acids. Germline CDR1 is DFQATT and CDR2 is SNEGSKA (reference sequence).

The V gene is TRBV20-1, the J gene TRBJ2-1, with D possibly matching TRBD2 (5 bases). The sequence was obtained from a human donor in a cohort sampled during active COVID-19. Sequences were obtained from peripheral blood. The CDR3: CSAVPGDEQFF. DNA of the CDR3: TGCAGTGCAGTCCCCGGGGATGAGCAGTTCTTC.